The 13 T cell receptor beta chains reported below all come from one sample, sequenced in a study of neoadjuvant anti-PD-1 for oral cavity cancer. The protocol was immunoSEQ multiplex PCR, while the TCRdb copy is restricted to in-frame clones and leaves out a portion. Among some 14,000 clones, over 55% were seen once, and the ten largest hold approximately 2.8%. Time point meaning: after neoadjuvant nivolumab, at surgical resection. Sequenced here: PBMCs, sampled after nivolumab (anti-PD-1) treatment. The origin of the receptors is a person aged 35-79 years with oral cavity squamous cell carcinoma.

This chain links TRBV5-1 with TRBJ2-1, with a weak D call TRBD1 (6 bases). V shed 0 bases and J shed 9 bases, with 16 bases lying between them. The CDR3 has 15 residues. Germline CDR1 and CDR2: SGHRS and YFSETQ. Here the CDR3 reads CASSLGGTNLGEQFF. The CDR3 bases are TGCGCCAGCAGCTTGGGGGGGACAAATCTCGGTGAGCAGTTCTTC.

The chain has TRBV6-5 and TRBJ2-3, with 11 nucleotides matching TRBD2. Germline CDR1 reads MNHEY; CDR2 reads SVGAGI. The CDR3 is 15 amino acids. V lost 0 bases and J lost 5; bases outside the gene matches: 1. CDR3 amino acids: CASSYSSGRVDTQYF. CDR3 nucleotide sequence: TGTGCCAGCAGTTACTCTAGCGGGAGGGTAGATACGCAGTATTTT.

J is TRBJ2-2 and V is TRBV19, with 11 nucleotides matching TRBD2. CDR1 LNHDA and CDR2 SQIVND come from the germline V gene (reference sequence). The CDR3 spans 16 residues. With V trimmed by 3 bases and J by 8 bases, 8 bases remained unmatched. CDR3 amino acids: CASSIMALAGGGELFF. CDR3 bases: TGTGCCAGTAGTATTATGGCGCTAGCGGGGGGTGGGGAGCTGTTTTTT.

The V and J genes are TRBV6-6 and TRBJ2-7; either TRBD1 or TRBD2 may supply D (5 bases each). Between the trimmed V and J ends, which lost 0 bases and 6 bases, there was a span of 12 bases. CDR3 length equals 14 residues. Germline CDR1 is MNHNY and CDR2 is SVGAGI (reference sequence). The chain's CDR3 is CASSYSGERGEQYF. The CDR3 nucleotides read TGTGCCAGCAGTTACTCAGGGGAGAGGGGCGAGCAGTACTTC.

The chain carries TRBV14 and TRBJ1-1; the D is unclear. There are 13 residues in the CDR3. V was trimmed by 2 bases and J by 3 bases, leaving 7 bases between them. Germline V gene data show CDR1 as SGHDN and CDR2 as FVKESK. CDR3 sequence reads: CASSQLGYTEAFF. In DNA form, the CDR3 reads TGTGCCAGCAGCCAACTAGGATACACTGAAGCTTTCTTT.

CDR3 protein: CASAPGRAPPQETQYF. CDR3 nucleotide sequence: TGTGCCAGTGCTCCGGGAAGGGCCCCCCCTCAAGAGACCCAGTACTTC. V is TRBV19 and J is TRBJ2-5; a weak D match, TRBD2 (5 bases). The CDR3 contains 16 residues. Looked up from germline, CDR1 is LNHDA and CDR2 is SQIVND (reference sequence). V gave up 8 bases and J gave up 2 bases, with 21 bases separating them. Variable domain in full (rest from reference TRBV19 and TRBJ2-5): DGGITQSPKYLFRKEGQNVTLSCEQNLNHDAMYWYRQDPGQGLRLIYYSQIVNDFQKGDIAEGYSVSREKKESFPLTVTSAQKNPTAFYLCASAPGRAPPQETQYFGPGTRLLVL.

The rearrangement links TRBV13 to TRBJ2-3, with D uncertain. CDR1 and CDR2 (germline): PRHDT, FYEKMQ (reference sequence). The CDR3 covers 15 residues. The V and J ends lost 2 bases and 1 base respectively, with 10 bases between them. The CDR3 spells CASSLKGQGTDTQYF. Here the CDR3 DNA reads TGTGCCAGCAGCTTAAAAGGGCAGGGCACAGATACGCAGTATTTT.

The J gene is TRBJ1-2, the V gene TRBV10-3; D unresolved. This CDR3 region has 12 residues. The germline V and J ends were trimmed by 0 bases and 8 bases, with 7 bases remaining between them. Germline values: CDR1 ENHRY, CDR2 SYGVKD. DNA of the CDR3: TGTGCCATCAGTGAGTCCGTCCGGGGCTACACCTTC. It encodes CAISESVRGYTF.

The V and J genes are TRBV9 and TRBJ2-1; possible D gene TRBD1, 6 bases. The CDR3 totals 14 residues. The germline V gene encodes CDR1 SGDLS and CDR2 YYNGEE. The V and J ends lost 0 bases and 9 bases respectively, with 13 bases between them. Here the CDR3 reads CASSVEGRGFEQFF. The DNA for the CDR3 is TGTGCCAGCAGCGTAGAGGGCAGGGGATTTGAGCAGTTCTTC.

There are a few counts of this clone. The rearrangement uses TRBV25-1 and TRBJ1-1; possibly TRBD1 for D (5 bases). The CDR3 covers 15 residues. CDR1 and CDR2 (germline): MGHDK, SYGVNS. V lost 7 bases, J lost 2 bases, and 17 bases lay in between. This CDR3 reads CASIRLAGGNTEAFF. CDR3 DNA: TGTGCCAGCATAAGGCTCGCCGGGGGAAACACTGAAGCTTTCTTT. Looking up the rest from reference TRBV25-1 and TRBJ1-1 gives the full variable domain: EADIYQTPRYLVIGTGKKITLECSQTMGHDKMYWYQQDPGMELHLIHYSYGVNSTEKGDLSSESTVSRIRTEHFPLTLESARPSHTSQYLCASIRLAGGNTEAFFGQGTRLTVV.

V gene TRBV5-5 combines with J gene TRBJ2-6; tentative D call: TRBD1 (5 bases). With 4 bases removed from V and 4 bases from J, the gap between germline ends came to 15 bases. Germline V gene sequence: CDR1 SGHKS, CDR2 YYEKEE (reference sequence). This CDR3 region has 16 residues. CDR3 in amino acids: CASSPWIGAGANVLTF. DNA of the CDR3: TGTGCCAGCAGCCCTTGGATTGGGGCAGGGGCCAACGTCCTGACTTTC.

CDR3 region: CASSFVMTEAFF. CDR3 DNA: TGTGCCAGCAGCTTTGTGATGACTGAAGCTTTCTTT. This sequence joins TRBV7-3 and TRBJ1-1; D gene uncertain. Looked up from germline, CDR1 is SGHTA and CDR2 is FQGTGA. The V and J ends lost 3 bases and 5 bases respectively, with 7 bases between them. This CDR3 has 12 residues.

CDR3: CASSLAGGTYEQYF. The CDR3 DNA sequence: TGTGCCAGCAGCTTAGCGGGTGGCACCTACGAGCAGTACTTC. The genes are TRBV7-8 and TRBJ2-7; D uncertain. CDR1 and CDR2 (germline): SGHVS, FQNEAQ. Trimming removed 0 bases at V and 2 bases at J, with 8 bases between. This CDR3 spans 14 amino acids.